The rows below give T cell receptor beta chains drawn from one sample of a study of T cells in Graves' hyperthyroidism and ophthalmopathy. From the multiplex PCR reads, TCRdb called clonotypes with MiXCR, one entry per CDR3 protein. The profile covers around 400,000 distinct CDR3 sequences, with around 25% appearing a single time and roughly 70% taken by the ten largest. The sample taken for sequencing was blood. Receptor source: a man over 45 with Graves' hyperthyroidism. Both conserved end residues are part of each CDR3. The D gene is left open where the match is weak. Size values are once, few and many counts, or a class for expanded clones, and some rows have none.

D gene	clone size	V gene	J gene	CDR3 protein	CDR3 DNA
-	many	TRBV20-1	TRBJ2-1	CSAPGESSYNEQFF	TGCAGTGCCCCCGGGGAAAGCTCCTACAATGAGCAGTTCTTC
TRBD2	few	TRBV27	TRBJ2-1	CASSGAGGTNNEQFF	TGTGCCAGCTCAGGGGCGGGGGGGACAAACAATGAGCAGTTCTTC
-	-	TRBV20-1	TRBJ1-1	CSATGRALEIEAFF	TGCAGTGCTACGGGAAGGGCACTCGAGATTGAAGCTTTCTTT
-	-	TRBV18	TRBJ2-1	CASSRDYEQFF	TGTGCCAGCTCTCGGGATTATGAGCAGTTCTTC
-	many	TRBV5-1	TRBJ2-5	CASSLGRDFQETQYF	TGCGCCAGCAGCTTGGGGAGGGACTTCCAAGAGACCCAGTACTTC
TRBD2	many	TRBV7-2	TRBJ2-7	CASSLDSAGEQYF	TGTGCCAGCAGCTTAGATTCAGCGGGGGAGCAGTACTTC
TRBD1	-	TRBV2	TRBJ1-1	CTSSWRTGINTEAFF	TGTACCAGCAGTTGGCGGACAGGGATTAACACTGAAGCTTTCTTT
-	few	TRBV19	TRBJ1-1	CASSMHWNTEAFF	TGTGCCAGTAGTATGCATTGGAACACTGAAGCTTTCTTT
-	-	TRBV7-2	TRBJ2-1	CASSPEYSSYNEQFF	TGTGCCAGCAGCCCAGAGTATAGCTCCTACAATGAGCAGTTCTTC
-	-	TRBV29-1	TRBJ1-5	CSFLPGFGQPQHF	TGCAGCTTCCTTCCAGGTTTTGGTCAGCCCCAGCATTTT
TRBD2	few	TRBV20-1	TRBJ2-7	CSARPQPSGNSYEQYF	TGCAGTGCTAGACCACAACCTAGCGGGAACTCCTACGAGCAGTACTTC
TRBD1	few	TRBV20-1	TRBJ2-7	CSAREPRGQTYEQYF	TGCAGTGCTAGAGAACCCAGGGGGCAAACCTACGAGCAGTACTTC
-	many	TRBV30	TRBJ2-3	CAWSANTDTQYF	TGTGCCTGGAGTGCAAACACAGATACGCAGTATTTT
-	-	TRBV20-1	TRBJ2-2	CSAAYGTSGGELFF	TGCAGTGCTGCCTACGGGACGAGTGGCGGGGAGCTGTTTTTT
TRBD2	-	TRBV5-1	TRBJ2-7	CASSLEGGVYEQYF	TGCGCCAGCAGCTTGGAGGGAGGGGTCTACGAGCAGTACTTC
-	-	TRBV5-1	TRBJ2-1	CASSVGTSTTNEQFF	TGCGCCAGCAGCGTTGGGACATCCACTACAAATGAGCAGTTCTTC
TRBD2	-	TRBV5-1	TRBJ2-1	CASSATSAPPLEQFF	TGCGCCAGCAGCGCGACTAGCGCTCCCCCCCTTGAGCAGTTCTTC
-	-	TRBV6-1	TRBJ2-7	CASSERAFLWEQYF	TGTGCCAGCAGTGAGAGGGCCTTCCTTTGGGAGCAGTACTTC
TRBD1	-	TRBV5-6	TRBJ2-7	CASSISGTGVVEQYF	TGTGCCAGCAGCATATCCGGGACAGGGGTAGTGGAGCAGTACTTC
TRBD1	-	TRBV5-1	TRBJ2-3	CASRPIPTTGGRKDTQYF	TGCGCCAGCAGACCCATCCCAACGACAGGGGGCCGTAAAGATACGCAGTATTTT
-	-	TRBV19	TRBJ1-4	CASTGVEGSEKLFF	TGTGCCAGCACTGGTGTGGAGGGTTCTGAAAAACTGTTTTTT
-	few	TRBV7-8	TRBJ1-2	CASSLGGGAGALFDGYTF	TGTGCCAGCAGCTTAGGGGGAGGGGCAGGGGCCCTGTTTGATGGCTACACCTTC
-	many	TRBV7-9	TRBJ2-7	CASSFQEAYEQYF	TGTGCCAGCAGCTTTCAGGAAGCCTACGAGCAGTACTTC
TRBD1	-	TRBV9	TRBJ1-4	CASSVASGTGDEKLFF	TGTGCCAGCAGCGTAGCTTCCGGGACAGGGGATGAAAAACTGTTTTTT
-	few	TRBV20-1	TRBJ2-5	CSAKLEEGRSETQYF	TGCAGTGCTAAATTAGAGGAGGGCCGGTCGGAGACCCAGTACTTC
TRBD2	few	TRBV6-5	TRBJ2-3	CAGTSGPTDTQYF	TGTGCCGGAACTAGCGGACCCACAGATACGCAGTATTTT
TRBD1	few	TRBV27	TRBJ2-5	CASSWRDRERETQYF	TGTGCCAGCAGTTGGAGGGACAGGGAACGGGAGACCCAGTACTTC
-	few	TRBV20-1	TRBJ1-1	CSARDLLGEAFF	TGCAGTGCTAGAGACCTTTTAGGGGAAGCTTTCTTT
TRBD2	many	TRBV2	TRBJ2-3	CASSEIYSGSFGTQYF	TGTGCCAGCAGTGAAATCTACAGCGGGAGCTTCGGTACGCAGTATTTT
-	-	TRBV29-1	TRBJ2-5	CSVEDQGAARTQYF	TGCAGCGTTGAAGATCAGGGCGCAGCCAGGACCCAGTACTTC
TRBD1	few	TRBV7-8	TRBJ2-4	CASSHRQGENIQYF	TGTGCCAGCAGCCATCGACAGGGCGAAAACATTCAGTACTTC
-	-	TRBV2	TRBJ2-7	CASSSVSGLKAYEQYF	TGTGCCAGCAGTTCCGTGTCGGGACTCAAAGCCTACGAGCAGTACTTC
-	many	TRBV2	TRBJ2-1	CASSDDASYNEQFF	TGTGCCAGCAGTGACGATGCCAGCTACAATGAGCAGTTCTTC
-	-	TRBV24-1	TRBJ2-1	CATSARRGNEQFF	TGTGCCACCAGTGCCAGGAGGGGCAATGAGCAGTTCTTC
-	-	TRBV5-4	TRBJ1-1	CASSSQGHNTEAFF	TGTGCCAGCAGCTCACAGGGACATAACACTGAAGCTTTCTTT
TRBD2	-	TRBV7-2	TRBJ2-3	CASTTRSGLAGAGTQYF	TGTGCCAGCACCACCCGGAGTGGACTAGCGGGAGCCGGTACGCAGTATTTT
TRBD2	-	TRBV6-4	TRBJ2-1	CASSAGTSGSNEQFF	TGTGCCAGCAGTGCCGGGACTAGCGGGAGCAATGAGCAGTTCTTC
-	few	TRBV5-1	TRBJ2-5	CASSPTGVKGETQYF	TGCGCCAGCAGCCCGACAGGAGTCAAGGGGGAGACCCAGTACTTC
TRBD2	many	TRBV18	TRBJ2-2	CASSPRLADNTGELFF	TGTGCCAGCTCACCGCGCCTAGCGGACAACACCGGGGAGCTGTTTTTT
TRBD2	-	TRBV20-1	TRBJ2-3	CSTSGRTDTQYF	TGCAGCACTAGCGGGAGGACAGATACGCAGTATTTT
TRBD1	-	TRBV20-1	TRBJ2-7	CSAAKQIQGAEQYF	TGCAGTGCTGCAAAGCAAATCCAGGGGGCCGAGCAGTACTTC
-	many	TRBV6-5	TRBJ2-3	CASSYSRGRGTDTQYF	TGTGCCAGCAGTTACTCAAGGGGAAGGGGCACAGATACGCAGTATTTT
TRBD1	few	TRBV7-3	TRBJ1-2	CASSFLPGQGNGYTF	TGTGCCAGCAGCTTCCTCCCCGGACAGGGAAACGGCTACACCTTC
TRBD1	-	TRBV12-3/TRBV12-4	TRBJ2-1	CASRGQATYNEQSF	TGTGCCAGCAGGGGACAGGCAACCTACAATGAGCAGTCCTTC
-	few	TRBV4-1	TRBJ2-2	CASSPSQLNTGELFF	TGCGCCAGCAGCCCATCTCAACTAAACACCGGGGAGCTGTTTTTT
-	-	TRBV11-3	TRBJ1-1	CASSLESQLTMNTEAFF	TGTGCCAGCAGCTTAGAGTCCCAGCTTACAATGAACACTGAAGCTTTCTTT
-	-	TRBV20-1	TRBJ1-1	CSARPTGRTNTEAFF	TGCAGTGCCCGACCCACAGGGCGAACGAACACTGAAGCTTTCTTT
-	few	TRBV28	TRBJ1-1	CASTHGLPQGNTEAFF	TGTGCCAGCACCCATGGCCTCCCGCAAGGGAACACTGAAGCTTTCTTT
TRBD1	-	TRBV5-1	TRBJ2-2	CASSLEGQGPGELFF	TGCGCCAGCAGCTTGGAGGGACAGGGCCCCGGGGAGCTGTTTTTT
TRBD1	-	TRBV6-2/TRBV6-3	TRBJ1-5	CATGQGGNQPQHF	TGTGCCACCGGACAGGGGGGCAATCAGCCCCAGCATTTT
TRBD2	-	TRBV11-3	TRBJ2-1	CASSSEGTSGKYNEQFF	TGTGCCAGCAGCTCCGAAGGGACTAGCGGGAAATACAATGAGCAGTTCTTC
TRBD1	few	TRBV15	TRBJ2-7	CATSRDPQGALYEQYF	TGTGCCACCAGCAGAGATCCGCAGGGGGCTCTGTACGAGCAGTACTTC
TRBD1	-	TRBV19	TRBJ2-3	CASSIGRGNTDTQYF	TGTGCCAGTAGTATTGGCAGGGGGAACACAGATACGCAGTATTTT
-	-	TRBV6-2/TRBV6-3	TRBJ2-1	CASSVQELFNEQFF	TGTGCCAGCAGTGTACAGGAGTTGTTCAATGAGCAGTTCTTC
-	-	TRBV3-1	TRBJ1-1	CASSQAAAYTEAFF	TGTGCCAGCAGCCAAGCTGCGGCGTACACTGAAGCTTTCTTT
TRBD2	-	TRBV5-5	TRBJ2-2	CASSSIAGQNTGELFF	TGTGCCAGCAGCTCGATAGCGGGACAAAACACCGGGGAGCTGTTTTTT
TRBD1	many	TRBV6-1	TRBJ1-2	CASSKGQLDGYTF	TGTGCCAGCAGTAAGGGACAGCTTGATGGCTACACCTTC
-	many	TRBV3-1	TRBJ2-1	CASSQGTEYNEQFF	TGTGCCAGCAGCCAAGGCACTGAATACAATGAGCAGTTCTTC
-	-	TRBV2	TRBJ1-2	CASSMTRNYGYTF	TGTGCCAGCAGCATGACCCGTAACTATGGCTACACCTTC
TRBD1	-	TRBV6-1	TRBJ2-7	CASLDRAYEQYF	TGTGCCAGCTTGGACAGGGCTTACGAGCAGTACTTC